The 17 T cell receptor beta chains given below trace back to one sample, sequenced in a study of graft-versus-host responses after intestinal transplantation. Sequenced by immunoSEQ multiplex PCR; TCRdb stores in-frame clones only, minus some. The sample has some 11,000 clones, roughly 30% seen once. The material was alloreactive CD4+ T cells from a mixed lymphocyte reaction culture, obtained before transplantation. Subset denoted: CFSE-low proliferating T cells sorted from roughly six-day pre-transplant mixed lymphocyte reaction (GvH or HvG direction). These TCRs come from a human patient who was an organ donor for intestinal transplantation.

Concerning this clone: Other DNA sequences from this sample encode an identical CDR3 as well. The DNA of the CDR3 is TGTGCCAGCTCAGCAGACAGGGACTATGGCTACACCTTC. Amino acid sequence: CASSADRDYGYTF. This chain connects TRBV18 to TRBJ1-2, with TRBD1 matching 7 bases. The CDR3 has 13 amino acids. Losses at the gene ends were 5 bases for V and 3 bases for J; bases not matched to a gene: 3. Germline CDR1 KGHSH, CDR2 LQKENI.

This clone turned up a few times. CDR3 bases: TGCGCCAGCAGCCAAATCCCGGGACAGGGAGGAGCCTACGAGCAGTACTTC. Protein product: CASSQIPGQGGAYEQYF. The chain is built from TRBV4-1 and TRBJ2-7; TRBD1 aligns across 9 bases. The CDR3 consists of 17 residues. V lost 2 bases, J lost 2 bases, and 10 bases stayed unmatched. CDR1 and CDR2 from the germline V gene are MGHRA and YSYEKL.

By frequency in the sample, this clone is medium-sized. The gene calls are TRBV10-3 and TRBJ1-3; D may be TRBD1 (6 bases). CDR3 length: 14 residues. With 6 bases removed from V and 4 bases from J, the gap between germline ends came to 13 bases. Germline-derived CDR1 and CDR2 are ENHRY and SYGVKD. This chain's CDR3 is CAISRGREGNTIYF. In DNA form, the CDR3 reads TGTGCCATCAGCAGGGGTCGGGAAGGAAACACCATATATTTT.

In this sample, this clone turned up once. The chain carries TRBV6-6 and TRBJ2-3; 13 bases align to TRBD2. The trim removed 2 bases at V and 9 bases at J, leaving 8 bases unmatched. Per the germline V gene, CDR1 is MNHNY and CDR2 is SVGAGI (reference sequence). The CDR3 spans 16 residues. CDR3 DNA: TGTGCCAGCAGTTACCCACTAGCGGGGGGGCCTTCAACGCAGTATTTT. Its protein is CASSYPLAGGPSTQYF.

V is TRBV9 and J is TRBJ2-4, with 7 bases identical to TRBD2. Per germline, CDR1 SGDLS and CDR2 YYNGEE. Trimming removed 0 bases from V and 6 bases from J; junction bases left unmatched: 6. The CDR3 totals 15 residues. Here the CDR3 reads CASSVEAGFGNIQYF. CDR3 sequence (DNA): TGTGCCAGCAGCGTAGAAGCGGGGTTTGGAAACATTCAGTACTTC.

The J gene is TRBJ2-1, the V gene TRBV4-1; D gene unclear. In germline, CDR1 is MGHRA, CDR2 YSYEKL. There are 16 residues in the CDR3. The ends were cut back, 2 bases at V and 8 bases at J, with 19 bases in the middle. DNA of the CDR3: TGCGCCAGCAGCCAACACCCCCCTCCAGTGATGGATGAGCAGTTCTTC. This sequence encodes CASSQHPPPVMDEQFF.

The chain couples TRBV27 to TRBJ2-3, with 9 bases aligning to TRBD1. The CDR3 covers 15 residues. J lost 1 base, V lost 5 bases, and 4 bases had no gene match. Germline V gene data show CDR1 as MNHEY and CDR2 as SMNVEV (reference sequence). CDR3 sequence (DNA): TGTGCCAGCAGTCGCGGGACAGGGCGCACAGATACGCAGTATTTT. Residues: CASSRGTGRTDTQYF.

The chain links TRBV7-3 to TRBJ2-1; weak D call: TRBD2 (7 bases). V lost 0 bases and J lost 7, with 10 bases in between. CDR3 size: 14 residues. Germline V gene lookup returns CDR1 SGHTA and CDR2 FQGTGA. In DNA, the CDR3 is TGTGCCAGCAGCTTAACAGGGGGGGTTAATGAGCAGTTCTTC. This sequence encodes CASSLTGGVNEQFF.

The chain combines TRBV27 with TRBJ1-2; possibly TRBD1 for D (5 bases). Between the trimmed V and J ends, which lost 6 bases and 7 bases, there was a span of 9 bases. The CDR3 has 11 amino acids. The V gene's germline CDR1 is MNHEY and CDR2 SMNVEV (reference sequence). The CDR3 protein is CASRSRVGYTF. As DNA, the CDR3 is TGTGCCAGCAGATCCAGGGTTGGCTACACCTTC.

The V gene is TRBV18, the J gene TRBJ1-6; TRBD1 aligns across 8 bases. Germline CDR1 and CDR2: KGHSH and LQKENI. V lost 6 bases and J lost 11; bases outside the gene matches: 12. CDR3 length: 15 residues. The CDR3 spells CASSTGLRQGTPLHF. CDR3 DNA sequence: TGTGCCAGCTCTACCGGTCTCCGACAGGGGACACCCCTCCACTTT.

This clone is medium-sized. V gene TRBV7-9 combines with J gene TRBJ1-1; D remains ambiguous. Trimming removed 11 bases at V and 10 bases at J, with 23 bases between. The CDR3 has 13 residues. CDR1 SEHNR and CDR2 FQNEAQ come from the germline V gene (reference sequence). The CDR3 sequence: CALGAVYIEGAFF. The DNA for the CDR3 is TGTGCCTTAGGCGCAGTCTATATCGAGGGAGCTTTCTTT. The whole variable domain, remainder taken from reference TRBV7-9 and TRBJ1-1, is DTGVSQNPRHKITKRGQNVTFRCDPISEHNRLYWYRQTLGQGPEFLTYFQNEAQLEKSRLLSDRFSAERPKGSFSTLEIQRTEQGDSAMYLCALGAVYIEGAFFGQGTRLTVV.

This chain links TRBV19 with TRBJ2-2; D may be TRBD1 (6 bases). The CDR3 is 15 residues long. Trimming pared 3 bases from V and 0 bases from J, leaving 8 bases between. The germline gives CDR1 LNHDA, CDR2 SQIVND (reference sequence). CDR3 amino acids: CASSMAGANTGELFF. Written as DNA, the CDR3 is TGTGCCAGTAGTATGGCAGGGGCGAACACCGGGGAGCTGTTTTTT.

The chain uses TRBV29-1 and TRBJ2-5, with 8 bases matching TRBD2. CDR3 length equals 15 residues. The V gene end was trimmed by 6 bases and the J gene end by 4 bases; junction bases not matched to a gene: 13. Germline CDR1 SQVTM, CDR2 ANQGSEA. This chain's CDR3 is CSVGLGGVRGETQYF. CDR3 sequence (DNA): TGCAGCGTGGGCCTCGGGGGGGTACGTGGAGAGACCCAGTACTTC.

As to this clone: The junction departs from the called germline gene at one end, perhaps through a read error. The J gene is TRBJ2-1, the V gene TRBV7-7, with 10 bases identical to TRBD1. The CDR3 has 16 residues. Per the germline V gene, CDR1 is SSHAT and CDR2 is FNYEAQ (reference sequence). The CDR3 DNA follows: TGTGCTAGCAGCTTAGGGACAGGGGTCTCCTACAATGAGCAGTTCTTC. Translated: CASSLGTGVSYNEQFF.

This clone is labeled as medium-sized. The rearrangement links TRBV10-2 to TRBJ2-5, with D possibly matching TRBD2 (5 bases). V lost 7 bases and J 5 bases, leaving 14 bases between the germline ends. The CDR3 runs to 13 residues. Germline CDR1 and CDR2: WSHSY and SAAADI. In DNA form, the CDR3 reads TGCGCCAGCACCTTACCCCGCGGGGAGACCCAGTACTTC. Translating gives CASTLPRGETQYF.

This clone was recorded a few times. The chain carries TRBV27 and TRBJ2-1; a possible D gene is TRBD2 (7 bases). V lost 4 bases to trimming and J lost 10 bases, with 11 bases between them. CDR3 length: 12 amino acids. In germline, CDR1 is MNHEY, CDR2 SMNVEV (reference sequence). CDR3 in amino acids: CASSSRGGEQFF. In DNA, the CDR3 is TGTGCCAGCAGTTCGAGGGGGGGGGAGCAGTTCTTC.

This clone is medium-sized (0.01 to 0.1%) within its sample. V is TRBV4-3 and J is TRBJ1-3; D might be TRBD1 (6 bases). V was clipped by 4 bases and J by 2 bases, with 9 bases between them. CDR3 length: 14 residues. Germline CDR1 LGHNA, CDR2 YSLEER. CDR3 in amino acids: CASSPDRPGNTIYF. The CDR3 nucleotides read TGCGCCAGCAGCCCCGACAGGCCTGGAAACACCATATATTTT.